A single sample gave rise to the 28 T cell receptor beta chains below, sequenced in a study of T cells in Graves' hyperthyroidism and ophthalmopathy (dated by TCRdb to the late 2010s). The method behind the library was multiplex PCR. The listed sequencing device is Illumina HiSeq 2000. TCR beta CDR3 regions were amplified from RNA transcripts. For the first round of RT-PCR on the TCR CDR3, the HTBI primer set was used together with the Qiagen OneStep RT-PCR kit. The public reads were reprocessed in TCRdb via fastp at Q25 and MiXCR, keeping in-frame beta chains. Duplicate CDR3 protein sequences are folded into a single record with the most common DNA and genes. Within this sample are under 350,000 distinct CDR3 sequences, with 15% to 20% of them counted one time only. The ten most abundant clones make up about 53% of the sample. Sequencing was done on a sample of blood. These receptors were obtained from a woman between 45 and 65 years old with Graves' hyperthyroidism.

This clonotype was seen a few times. This chain connects TRBV12-3 or TRBV12-4 to TRBJ1-2, with a weak D call TRBD1 (5 bases). This CDR3 spans 13 amino acids. Trimming took 5 bases from V and 8 from J, leaving 15 bases between them. CDR3 sequence reads: CASSPRDFGGYTF. In DNA, the CDR3 is TGTGCCAGCAGTCCTCGGGACTTCGGAGGCTACACCTTC.

This chain links TRBV20-1 with TRBJ1-2; D gene unclear. The germline CDR1 and CDR2 sequences are DFQATT and SNEGSKA (reference sequence). The CDR3 runs 11 residues. The germline V and J ends were trimmed by 5 bases and 8 bases, with 12 bases remaining between them. The DNA of the CDR3 is TGCAGTGCTCCGGCCTTGGGCGGCTACACCTTC. Translation: CSAPALGGYTF.

At least ten counts were recorded for this clonotype. The J gene is TRBJ2-1, the V gene TRBV11-2; 7 positions match TRBD2. The V and J ends lost 0 bases and 3 bases, in that order; junction bases with no gene match: 2. Germline V CDR1 and CDR2: SGHAT, FQNNGV. The CDR3 has 15 amino acids. CDR3 coding DNA: TGTGCCAGCAGCTTAGAGGCGGGGGACTACAATGAGCAGTTCTTC. It yields the protein CASSLEAGDYNEQFF.

This clonotype was seen more than once but under ten times. The gene calls are TRBV5-4 and TRBJ2-3; D may be TRBD1 or TRBD2 (6 bases each). The CDR3 is 19 amino acids. Germline lookup yields CDR1 SGHNT and CDR2 YYREEE (reference sequence). With 0 bases removed from V and 0 bases from J, the gap between germline ends came to 20 bases. The CDR3 DNA reads as TGTGCCAGCAGCTTGGAGTCGTCGGGACAACTAGCTAGCACAGATACGCAGTATTTT. It translates to CASSLESSGQLASTDTQYF.

The rearrangement uses TRBV5-8 and TRBJ1-5; no clear D. CDR1 SGHTS and CDR2 YDEGEE come from the germline V gene. The CDR3 loop spans 15 amino acids. Trimming cost V 1 base and J 6 bases, with 14 bases left between them. The CDR3 nucleotides are TGTGCCAGCAGCTTGTGGGTAAACAGTCGTCAGCCCCAGCATTTT. Amino acid sequence: CASSLWVNSRQPQHF.

This clonotype has ten or more counts. The genes are TRBV20-1 and TRBJ1-1, with D uncertain. Germline V gene lookup returns CDR1 DFQATT and CDR2 SNEGSKA (reference sequence). There are 11 residues in the CDR3. CDR3 sequence: CSIEPNTEAFF. The CDR3 DNA is TGCAGCATCGAGCCGAACACTGAAGCTTTCTTT.

This clonotype was counted a single time. A much more abundant neighbour one base away suggests this may be a read error. The V gene is TRBV11-2, the J gene TRBJ2-7; maybe TRBD2 (5 bases). The CDR3 is 14 amino acids. Germline values: CDR1 SGHAT, CDR2 FQNNGV. V dropped 2 bases and J dropped 6 bases, with 14 bases sitting between them. CDR3 nucleotides: TGTGCCAGCAGCTTAAGGGTTCGCAGCGGCGAGCAGTACTTC. Protein: CASSLRVRSGEQYF.

This clonotype was observed a few times. The rearrangement links TRBV6-1 to TRBJ2-3; D gene unclear. V was pared by 5 bases and J by 4 bases, with 4 bases between. This CDR3 has 11 amino acids. Germline CDR1 MNHNS, CDR2 SASEGT. The CDR3 loop is CASSWADTQYF. CDR3 DNA: TGTGCCAGCAGTTGGGCAGATACGCAGTATTTT.

This clonotype was counted many times. The chain couples TRBV5-1 to TRBJ2-2; 8 positions match TRBD2. CDR1 is SGHRS and CDR2 is YFSETQ in the germline V gene. Germline trimming cut 7 bases from V and 1 base from J; bases unmatched to any gene: 3. The CDR3 loop spans 14 amino acids. The DNA for the CDR3 is TGCGCCAGCGAGCGGGAGCTGAACACCGGGGAGCTGTTTTTT. Protein: CASERELNTGELFF.

The chain is built from TRBV20-1 and TRBJ1-5; D unclear. Germline V CDR1 and CDR2: DFQATT, SNEGSKA (reference sequence). V was clipped by 3 bases and J by 1 base, with 10 bases between them. The CDR3 runs to 14 residues. CDR3 coding DNA: TGCAGTGCTAGCGAGGAAGGAAGCAATCAGCCCCAGCATTTT. Translated, it gives CSASEEGSNQPQHF.

This sequence joins TRBV20-1 and TRBJ1-4, with unresolved D. CDR1 is DFQATT and CDR2 is SNEGSKA in the germline V gene (reference sequence). The germline V and J ends were trimmed by 1 base and 7 bases, with 4 bases remaining between them. The CDR3 is 11 amino acids. The CDR3 region has the DNA TGCAGTGCTAGAGCACCTGAAAAACTGTTTTTT. Protein: CSARAPEKLFF.

This clonotype was counted only a few times. The chain recombines TRBV7-9 with TRBJ1-5; D unresolved. V lost 0 bases, J lost 5 bases, and 5 bases lay in between. The CDR3 is 13 residues long. Germline loops: CDR1 SEHNR, CDR2 FQNEAQ (reference sequence). The DNA of the CDR3 is TGTGCCAGCAGCTTAGCGTCGGATCAGCCCCAGCATTTT. This translates into CASSLASDQPQHF.

This clonotype was seen ten or more times. In nucleotides, the CDR3 is TGTGCCAGCAGGCGCGGGGGGTACCAAGAGACCCAGTACTTC. It translates to CASRRGGYQETQYF. The chain carries TRBV7-9 and TRBJ2-5, with 8 bases aligning to TRBD2. The CDR3 loop spans 14 amino acids. The V and J ends lost 6 bases and 0 bases, in that order; junction bases with no gene match: 3. CDR1 and CDR2 (germline): SEHNR, FQNEAQ (reference sequence).

The rearrangement uses TRBV5-4 and TRBJ2-3, with TRBD2 matching over 9 bases. This CDR3 is 17 amino acids long. Unmatched junction bases numbered 7, after V lost 0 bases and J lost 2 bases. The germline CDR1 and CDR2 sequences are SGHNT and YYREEE (reference sequence). The CDR3 bases are TGTGCCAGCAGCTTGGGGCGACTAGCGGAAAACACAGATACGCAGTATTTT. This translates into CASSLGRLAENTDTQYF. The whole variable domain, remainder taken from reference TRBV5-4 and TRBJ2-3, is ETGVTQSPTHLIKTRGQQVTLRCSSQSGHNTVSWYQQALGQGPQFIFQYYREEENGRGNFPPRFSGLQFPNYSSELNVNALELDDSALYLCASSLGRLAENTDTQYFGPGTRLTVL.

This clonotype came up many times. The gene calls are TRBV7-8 and TRBJ2-1, with TRBD2 matching over 12 bases. The CDR3 contains 13 residues. Trimming at V came to 10 bases and at J to 6 bases, leaving 4 bases not matched to a gene. Germline CDR1 reads SGHVS; CDR2 reads FQNEAQ. CDR3 sequence: CATRTSGTNEQFF. The CDR3 DNA reads TGTGCCACCAGGACTAGCGGGACCAATGAGCAGTTCTTC.

This clonotype has more than one count but fewer than ten. The chain is built from TRBV2 and TRBJ2-7, with 9 positions matching TRBD1. Per germline, CDR1 SNHLY and CDR2 FYNNEI. The CDR3 contains 16 residues. Unmatched junction bases numbered 9, after V lost 1 base and J lost 5 bases. The CDR3 region is CASSEVARGQGNEQYF. The CDR3 DNA follows: TGTGCCAGCAGTGAAGTTGCCAGGGGACAGGGTAACGAGCAGTACTTC.

Worth noting for this clonotype: This may be a read error, as it is one base from a much larger clone. The gene calls are TRBV7-9 and TRBJ2-7; 11 bases agree with TRBD2. This CDR3 is 16 amino acids long. V lost 7 bases, J lost 3 bases, and 11 bases stayed unmatched. Germline CDR1 is SEHNR and CDR2 is FQNEAQ (reference sequence). CDR3 sequence: CASNPQGTSGNYEQYF. For the CDR3, the DNA is TGTGCCAGCAACCCACAGGGGACTAGCGGAAACTACGAGCAGTACTTC. Based on the CDR3 plus reference TRBV7-9 and TRBJ2-7, the full variable domain is DTGVSQNPRHKITKRGQNVTFRCDPISEHNRLYWYRQTLGQGPEFLTYFQNEAQLEKSRLLSDRFSAERPKGSFSTLEIQRTEQGDSAMYLCASNPQGTSGNYEQYFGPGTRLTVT.

The chain is built from TRBV4-1 and TRBJ2-1; 8 nucleotides match TRBD1. This CDR3 is built from 15 residues. CDR1 and CDR2 from the germline V gene are MGHRA and YSYEKL. V was clipped by 4 bases and J by 3 bases; unmatched bases: 5. CDR3 sequence reads: CASSPNRGDYNEQFF. The DNA for the CDR3 is TGCGCCAGCAGCCCGAACAGGGGGGACTACAATGAGCAGTTCTTC.

The rearrangement uses TRBV6-1 and TRBJ2-3, with D perhaps matching TRBD2 (6 bases). The CDR3 sequence is 14 residues long. Per germline, CDR1 MNHNS and CDR2 SASEGT. Trimming shortened V by 2 bases and J by 5 bases, and 11 bases separated the two germline ends. CDR3 coding DNA: TGTGCCAGCAGTGAACTTACGGGAGAAGATACGCAGTATTTT. It codes for CASSELTGEDTQYF.

This chain uses TRBV10-2 with TRBJ1-5; 7 bases line up with TRBD1. Germline CDR1 and CDR2: WSHSY and SAAADI. CDR3 length equals 15 residues. The J segment lost 3 bases and the V segment lost 8 bases, leaving 10 bases of the junction unmatched. CDR3 loop: CASGTGQEYNQPQHF. CDR3 DNA: TGCGCCAGCGGCACCGGACAGGAGTACAATCAGCCCCAGCATTTT.

As concerns this clonotype: A much larger clone is a single base away; this may be a read error. This rearrangement joins TRBV4-1 to TRBJ2-1; 9 nucleotides line up with TRBD1. The CDR3 spans 16 residues. Germline assignment: CDR1 MGHRA and CDR2 YSYEKL. Trimming removed 0 bases from V and 10 bases from J; junction bases left unmatched: 10. For the CDR3, the DNA is TGCGCCAGCAGCCAAGATAAGGGGACAGGGACCTCGGAGCAGTTCTTC. Translated: CASSQDKGTGTSEQFF.

Ten or more counts support this clonotype. The V and J genes are TRBV13 and TRBJ2-3; a possible D gene is TRBD2 (6 bases). There are 16 residues in the CDR3. CDR1 is PRHDT, CDR2 FYEKMQ, per germline (reference sequence). Trimming left V 2 bases short and J 5 bases short, with 17 bases between. The CDR3 DNA reads TGTGCCAGCAGCTTACGGTTTAAGCGGGCGGTAGATACGCAGTATTTT. It translates to CASSLRFKRAVDTQYF.

The V call is TRBV5-6, the J call TRBJ2-7; either TRBD1 or TRBD2 may fit D (5 bases each). This CDR3 comprises 13 residues. Germline CDR1 is SGHDT and CDR2 is YYEEEE. Trimming removed 5 bases at V and 3 bases at J, with 12 bases between. CDR3 DNA: TGTGCCAGCAGTCCCCTGGGGGTCTACGAGCAGTACTTC. Its protein is CASSPLGVYEQYF.

This clonotype was recorded at least ten times. The V call is TRBV11-2, the J call TRBJ2-7; 12 nucleotides line up with TRBD1. The V gene end was trimmed by 4 bases and the J gene end by 4 bases; junction bases not matched to a gene: 8. The germline V gene has CDR1 SGHAT and CDR2 FQNNGV. The CDR3 is 16 residues long. The CDR3 sequence is CASSSGPGQGAYEQYF. CDR3 bases: TGTGCCAGCAGCTCAGGACCGGGACAGGGGGCGTACGAGCAGTACTTC.

This clonotype occurred many times. The V and J genes are TRBV12-3 or TRBV12-4 and TRBJ1-2; D remains ambiguous. There are 16 residues in the CDR3. V gave up 5 bases and J gave up 3 bases, with 19 bases separating them. CDR3 nucleotide sequence: TGTGCCAGCAGTCGATCCTCCCGGGCTTTTTACTATGGCTACACCTTC. It is translated as CASSRSSRAFYYGYTF.

The table lists this clonotype with many counts. V and J are TRBV11-1 and TRBJ2-1; TRBD2 matches at 7 bases. J lost 0 bases, V lost 5 bases, and 7 bases had no gene match. This CDR3 region has 16 residues. The germline V gene has CDR1 SGHAT and CDR2 FQDESV (reference sequence). The DNA of the CDR3 is TGTGCCAGCAGCAAACGAGCGGGACTCTCCTACAATGAGCAGTTCTTC. This gives the protein CASSKRAGLSYNEQFF.

This clonotype was observed at least ten times. The J gene is TRBJ2-7, the V gene TRBV7-2, with 8 positions matching TRBD1. Germline V gene lookup returns CDR1 SGHTA and CDR2 FQGNSA. This CDR3 contains 14 residues. V shed 6 bases and J 6 bases; nucleotides not matched to a gene: 10. CDR3 nucleotides: TGTGCCAGCAGACTGGGGACAGGTGACTCCGAGCAGTACTTC. Translating it yields CASRLGTGDSEQYF.

A remark on this clonotype: The CDR3 carries no conserved terminal phenylalanine or tryptophan, so it likely arises from a read error. This chain links TRBV2 with TRBJ1-1, with D uncertain. Germline CDR1 reads SNHLY; CDR2 reads FYNNEI. Deletions cut 4 bases from V and 1 base from J, with 4 bases between. The CDR3 consists of 12 residues. The CDR3 DNA reads as TGTGCCAGCAGTGCAGGGAACACTGAAGCTTTCTCT. Encoded protein: CASSAGNTEAFS.